This T cell receptor (beta chain) was identified during a study of breast tumors, draining lymph nodes, adjacent tissues (dated by TCRdb to 2016 to 2017). A note on the overall study: The study compared TCR beta repertoires across tumor, adjacent nontumor tissue and axillary lymph nodes from breast cancer patients. In human breast cancer, the study set out to assess how tumor, surrounding tissue and draining lymph node repertoires relate to one another and whether T cells might be exchanged between them.

This clonotype has a count of ten or more. There is no known antigen for this receptor. Base qualities are not recorded, but no much larger clone differs from it by a single base. CDR3 length: 13 amino acids, cysteine to phenylalanine. The read is trimmed to its CDR3 DNA, 39 bases read in frame from base 1. Taken from the germline V gene, the CDR1 and CDR2 loops are WSHSY and SAAADI. V and J are trimmed by 8 bases and 0 bases, and the gene matches miss 2 bases of the junction. Points the paper makes about the study in general: Tumor and nontumor tissue repertoires were found to be significantly more similar in luminal-like than in basal-like breast cancer. A scenario in which most tumor T cells derive from the lymph node and then expand within tumor tissue was judged to be consistent with the data. T-cell repertoire diversity in tumors was found to be lower than in lymph nodes but higher than in nontumor tissue, and preferential V and J gene usage was observed. Rather than being directly demonstrated, the conclusion that tumor T cells originate in lymph nodes was presented as consistent with a hypothesis.

Lymph node samples were obtained from the axillary draining lymph nodes of breast cancer patients. TCRdb shows the sequencer as Illumina HiSeq 2000. Multiplex PCR amplification was used to generate the TCR beta chain libraries. The amplified TCR beta chain products were analyzed by high-throughput sequencing. The public sequencing data were trimmed at Q25 with fastp and processed into clonotypes with MiXCR by TCRdb, which kept only in-frame beta chains. Every distinct CDR3 protein forms one entry, paired with its most common genes and DNA. The sample yields about 180,000 distinct CDR3 sequences; around 35% were counted once. In total, the top ten clones hold 3.8% of the sample.

Recombination connected TRBV10-2 to TRBJ2-7; 9 nucleotides in the junction match TRBD1. This clonotype originated in a female donor with breast cancer. Some clones in this sample may be carry-over from other donors' samples. The specimen was axillary lymph node tissue. The DNA sequence is given as TGCGCCAGCTTGGACAGGGGCTCCTACGAGCAGTACTTC. It specifies CASLDRGSYEQYF.